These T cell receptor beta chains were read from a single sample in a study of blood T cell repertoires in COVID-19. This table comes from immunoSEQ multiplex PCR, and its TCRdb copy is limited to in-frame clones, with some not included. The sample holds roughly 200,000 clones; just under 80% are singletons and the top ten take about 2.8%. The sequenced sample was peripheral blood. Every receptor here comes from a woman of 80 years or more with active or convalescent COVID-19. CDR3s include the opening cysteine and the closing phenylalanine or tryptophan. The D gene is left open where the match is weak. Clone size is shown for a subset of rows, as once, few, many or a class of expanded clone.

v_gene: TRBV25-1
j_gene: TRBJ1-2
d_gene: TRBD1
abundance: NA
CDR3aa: CASSLGQGLGGYTF
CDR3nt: TGTGCCAGCAGTCTCGGACAGGGATTGGGCGGCTACACCTTC

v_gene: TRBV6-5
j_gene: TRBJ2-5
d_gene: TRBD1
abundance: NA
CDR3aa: CASSYGGQGVETQYF
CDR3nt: TGTGCCAGCAGTTACGGGGGACAGGGGGTGGAGACCCAGTACTTC

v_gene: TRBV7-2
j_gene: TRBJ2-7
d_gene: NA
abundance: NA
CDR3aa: CASSLFEGNYEQYF
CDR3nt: TGTGCCAGCAGCTTGTTTGAGGGAAATTACGAGCAGTACTTC

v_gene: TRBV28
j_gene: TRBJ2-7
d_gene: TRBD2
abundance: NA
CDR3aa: CASRGAGSGYEQYF
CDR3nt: TGTGCCAGCAGGGGAGCGGGGTCAGGCTACGAGCAGTACTTC

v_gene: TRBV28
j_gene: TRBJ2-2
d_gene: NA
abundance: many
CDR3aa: CASSLGGAAGELFF
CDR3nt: TGTGCCAGCAGTTTAGGGGGCGCCGCCGGGGAGCTGTTTTTT

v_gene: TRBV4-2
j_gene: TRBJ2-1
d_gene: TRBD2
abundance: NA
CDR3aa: CASSQLISGGVDEQFF
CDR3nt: TGTGCCAGCAGCCAACTCATCTCGGGGGGGGTAGATGAGCAGTTCTTC

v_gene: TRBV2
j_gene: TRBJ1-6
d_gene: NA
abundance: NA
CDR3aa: CASSEYTPGTSSPLHF
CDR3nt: TGTGCCAGCAGTGAATACACGCCGGGAACGAGTTCACCCCTCCACTTT

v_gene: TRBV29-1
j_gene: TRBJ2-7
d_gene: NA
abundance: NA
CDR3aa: CSVDRGYEQYF
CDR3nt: TGCAGCGTTGACAGGGGCTACGAGCAGTACTTC

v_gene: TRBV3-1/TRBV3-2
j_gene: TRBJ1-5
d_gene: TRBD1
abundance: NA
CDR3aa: CASSPWTGKGQPQHF
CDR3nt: TGTGCCAGCAGCCCATGGACAGGGAAGGGTCAGCCCCAGCATTTT

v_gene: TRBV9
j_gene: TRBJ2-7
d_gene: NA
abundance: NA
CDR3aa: CASSVGGGEQYF
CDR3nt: TGTGCCAGCAGCGTAGGCGGCGGCGAGCAGTACTTC

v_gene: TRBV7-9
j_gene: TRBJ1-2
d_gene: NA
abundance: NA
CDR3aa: CASRPPSTGSGGYTF
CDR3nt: TGTGCCAGCAGACCCCCGTCGACCGGATCGGGTGGCTACACCTTC

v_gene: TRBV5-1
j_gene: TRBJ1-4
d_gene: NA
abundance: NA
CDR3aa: CASSLAYRVDEKLFF
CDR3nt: TGCGCCAGCAGCTTGGCGTACAGGGTGGATGAAAAACTGTTTTTT

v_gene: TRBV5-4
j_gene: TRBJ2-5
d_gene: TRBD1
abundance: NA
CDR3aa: CASSAYGTARETQYF
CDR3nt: TGTGCCAGCAGCGCGTACGGGACAGCTCGGGAGACCCAGTACTTC

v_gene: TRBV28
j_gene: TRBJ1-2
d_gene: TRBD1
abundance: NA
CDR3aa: CASSSHQGAYYGYTF
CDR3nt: TGTGCCAGCAGTTCGCACCAGGGGGCCTACTATGGCTACACCTTC

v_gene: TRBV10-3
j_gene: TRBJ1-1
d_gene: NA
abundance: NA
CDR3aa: CASRKEVRTEAFF
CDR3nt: TGTGCCTCTAGAAAGGAGGTAAGGACTGAAGCTTTCTTT

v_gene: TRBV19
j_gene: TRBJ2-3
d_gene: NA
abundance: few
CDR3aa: CASSIWASESTDTQYF
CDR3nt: TGTGCCAGTAGTATTTGGGCTAGCGAGAGCACAGATACGCAGTATTTT

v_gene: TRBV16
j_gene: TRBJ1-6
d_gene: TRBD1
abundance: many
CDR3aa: CASSQGTGDSPLHF
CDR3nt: TGTGCCAGCAGCCAAGGTACAGGGGATTCACCCCTCCACTTT

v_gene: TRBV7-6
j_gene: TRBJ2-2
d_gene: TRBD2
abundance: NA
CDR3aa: CASSSHASGGPGELFF
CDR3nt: TGTGCCAGCAGCTCCCATGCTAGCGGGGGTCCCGGGGAGCTGTTTTTT

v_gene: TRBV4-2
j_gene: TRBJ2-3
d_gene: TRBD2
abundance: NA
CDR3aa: CASSHSGGVSTDTQYF
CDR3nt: TGTGCCAGCAGCCATAGCGGGGGGGTTAGCACAGATACGCAGTATTTT

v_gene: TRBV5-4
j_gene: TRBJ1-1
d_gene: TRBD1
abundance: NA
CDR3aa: CASSPGTATMNTEAFF
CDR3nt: TGTGCCAGCAGCCCCGGGACAGCCACCATGAACACTGAAGCTTTCTTT

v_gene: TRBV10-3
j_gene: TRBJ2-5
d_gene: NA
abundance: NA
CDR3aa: CAISDLETQYF
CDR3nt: TGTGCCATCAGTGATCTGGAGACCCAGTACTTC

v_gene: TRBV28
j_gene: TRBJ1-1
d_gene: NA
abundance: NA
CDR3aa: CASSPYRAPNTEAFF
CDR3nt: TGTGCCAGCAGTCCTTACAGGGCGCCGAACACTGAAGCTTTCTTT

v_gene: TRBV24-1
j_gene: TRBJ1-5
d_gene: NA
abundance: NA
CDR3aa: CATSDLDTNQPQHF
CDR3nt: TGTGCCACCAGTGACTTAGACACAAATCAGCCCCAGCATTTT

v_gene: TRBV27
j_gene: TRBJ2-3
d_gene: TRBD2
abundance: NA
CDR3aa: CASSLKRLAGGLTDTQYF
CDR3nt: TGTGCCAGCAGTTTAAAGCGCCTAGCGGGGGGGCTAACAGATACGCAGTATTTT

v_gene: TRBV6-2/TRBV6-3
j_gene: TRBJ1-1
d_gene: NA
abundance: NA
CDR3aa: CASSLQQGFVAFF
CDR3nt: TGTGCCAGCAGTCTCCAACAGGGTTTTGTAGCTTTCTTT

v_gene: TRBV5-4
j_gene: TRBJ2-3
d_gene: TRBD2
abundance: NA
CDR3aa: CASRTSGPASTDTQYF
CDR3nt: TGTGCCAGCAGAACTAGCGGACCCGCTAGCACAGATACGCAGTATTTT

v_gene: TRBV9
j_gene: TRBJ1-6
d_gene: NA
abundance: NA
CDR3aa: CASSAGQTSRVGTPLHF
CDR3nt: TGTGCCAGCAGCGCCGGACAGACCTCTCGCGTGGGGACACCCCTCCACTTT

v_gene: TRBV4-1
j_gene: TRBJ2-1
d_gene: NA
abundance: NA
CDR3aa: CASSRDSYNEQFF
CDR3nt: TGCGCCAGCAGCCGCGACTCATACAATGAGCAGTTCTTC

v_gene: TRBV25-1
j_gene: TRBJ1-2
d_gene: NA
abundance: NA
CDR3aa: CASSVQGGGYTF
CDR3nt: TGTGCCAGCAGTGTGCAGGGTGGAGGCTACACCTTC

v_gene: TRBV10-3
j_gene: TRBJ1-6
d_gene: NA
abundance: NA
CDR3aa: CAISELASSYNSPLHF
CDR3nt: TGTGCCATCAGTGAGTTAGCTTCCTCCTATAATTCACCCCTCCACTTT

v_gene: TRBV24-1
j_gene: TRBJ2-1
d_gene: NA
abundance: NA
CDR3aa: CATSDFRTANNEQFF
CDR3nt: TGTGCCACCAGTGATTTCCGGACAGCCAACAATGAGCAGTTCTTC

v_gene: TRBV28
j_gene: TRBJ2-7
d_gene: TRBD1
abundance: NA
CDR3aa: CASSFPGTGAYEQYF
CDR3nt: TGTGCCAGCAGCTTTCCCGGGACAGGGGCCTACGAGCAGTACTTC

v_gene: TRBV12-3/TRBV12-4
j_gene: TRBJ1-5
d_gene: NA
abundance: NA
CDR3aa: CASTKQSGGPQHF
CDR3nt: TGTGCCAGCACTAAACAATCCGGGGGGCCCCAGCATTTT

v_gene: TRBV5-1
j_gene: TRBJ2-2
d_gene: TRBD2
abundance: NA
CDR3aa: CASESGGNTGELFF
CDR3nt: TGCGCCAGCGAATCGGGGGGGAACACCGGGGAGCTGTTTTTT

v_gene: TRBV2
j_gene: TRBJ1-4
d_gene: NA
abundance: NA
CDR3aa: CASSSRSFNEKLFF
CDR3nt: TGTGCCAGCAGCTCGCGGAGCTTTAATGAAAAACTGTTTTTT